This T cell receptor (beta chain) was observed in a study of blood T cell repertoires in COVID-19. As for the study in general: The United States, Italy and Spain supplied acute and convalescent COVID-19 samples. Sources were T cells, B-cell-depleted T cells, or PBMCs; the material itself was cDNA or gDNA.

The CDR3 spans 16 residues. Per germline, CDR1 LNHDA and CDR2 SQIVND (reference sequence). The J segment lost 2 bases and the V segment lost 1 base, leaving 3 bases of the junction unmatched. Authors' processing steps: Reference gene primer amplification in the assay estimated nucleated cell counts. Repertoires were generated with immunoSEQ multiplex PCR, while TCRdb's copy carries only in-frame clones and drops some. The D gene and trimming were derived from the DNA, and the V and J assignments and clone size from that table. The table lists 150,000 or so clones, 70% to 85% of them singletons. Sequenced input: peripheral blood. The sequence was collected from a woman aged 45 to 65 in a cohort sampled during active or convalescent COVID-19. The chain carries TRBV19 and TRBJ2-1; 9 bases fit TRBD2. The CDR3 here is CASSIGTSETYNEQFF. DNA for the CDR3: TGTGCCAGTAGTATAGGGACTAGCGAGACCTACAATGAGCAGTTCTTC. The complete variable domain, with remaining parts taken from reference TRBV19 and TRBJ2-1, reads DGGITQSPKYLFRKEGQNVTLSCEQNLNHDAMYWYRQDPGQGLRLIYYSQIVNDFQKGDIAEGYSVSREKKESFPLTVTSAQKNPTAFYLCASSIGTSETYNEQFFGPGTRLTVL.